One T cell receptor beta chain is described in this entry. These data originate in a study of blood T cell repertoires in COVID-19. Looking at the study overall: Sources were T cells, B-cell-depleted T cells, or PBMCs; the material itself was cDNA or gDNA.

Only in-frame clones appear in the TCRdb table, and some are missing; sequencing was by immunoSEQ multiplex PCR. The sample carries tens of thousands of clones, 65% to 85% recorded once. Sequencing input: peripheral blood. This clonotype was obtained from a man in his 60s with acute or convalescent COVID-19.

This CDR3 reads CARRGQADNSPLHF. CDR3 nucleotides: TGTGCCAGGCGGGGACAGGCGGATAATTCACCCCTCCACTTT. V usage is TRBV2 and J usage is TRBJ1-6; the match to TRBD1 covers 8 bases. The V gene's germline CDR1 is SNHLY and CDR2 FYNNEI. After removal of 9 bases from V and 5 bases from J, the junction contained 6 bases not matched to a gene. This CDR3 contains 14 residues.